Following are 23 T cell receptor beta chains from one sample sequenced in a study of blood T cell repertoires in COVID-19. The method was immunoSEQ multiplex PCR; TCRdb's version includes in-frame clones alone and lacks a portion of them. The sample holds around 230,000 clones, over 80% seen once. Sequencing used peripheral blood. The receptors shown here come from a man aged 35-49 years with acute or convalescent COVID-19.

This clone was picked up one time. The chain links TRBV6-2 or TRBV6-3 to TRBJ2-7; no reliable D call. The V gene lost 3 bases and the J gene lost 1 base, with 7 bases spanning the gap. Germline values: CDR1 MNHEY, CDR2 SVGEGT. The CDR3 extends over 13 amino acids. CDR3: CASSYGMSYEQYF. The CDR3 coding sequence is TGTGCCAGCAGTTATGGCATGTCCTACGAGCAGTACTTC.

The chain recombines TRBV27 with TRBJ2-7; 12 bases align to TRBD2. The CDR3 has 15 amino acids. Per the germline V gene, CDR1 is MNHEY and CDR2 is SMNVEV (reference sequence). V trimming: 5 bases; J trimming: 6 bases; junction bases outside the gene matches: 8. The CDR3 here is CASSGRLAGEGEQYF. As DNA, the CDR3 is TGTGCCAGCAGTGGTAGACTAGCGGGAGAAGGCGAGCAGTACTTC.

The V and J genes are TRBV19 and TRBJ2-7; D is uncertain. Germline V gene sequence: CDR1 LNHDA, CDR2 SQIVND (reference sequence). The length of the CDR3 is 13 residues. Trimming shortened V by 5 bases and J by 2 bases, and 10 bases separated the two germline ends. The CDR3 is CASSFGLAYEQYF. In DNA, the CDR3 is TGTGCCAGTAGTTTTGGGCTTGCCTACGAGCAGTACTTC.

J is TRBJ1-2 and V is TRBV7-9, with D tentatively TRBD1 (6 bases). Per germline, CDR1 SEHNR and CDR2 FQNEAQ (reference sequence). The CDR3 loop spans 14 amino acids. Trimming removed 5 bases at V and 7 bases at J, with 17 bases between. CDR3 residues: CASSIRGAGGGYTF. The CDR3 region has the DNA TGTGCCAGCAGCATTCGGGGGGCAGGTGGTGGCTACACCTTC.

V is TRBV27 and J is TRBJ1-4; TRBD1 matches at 8 bases. The CDR3 totals 15 residues. Germline V lookup: CDR1 MNHEY, CDR2 SMNVEV (reference sequence). The V gene end was trimmed by 5 bases and the J gene end by 4 bases; junction bases not matched to a gene: 6. The DNA for the CDR3 is TGTGCCAGCAGTACGCGGACAGGGATTAATGAAAAACTGTTTTTT. It yields the protein CASSTRTGINEKLFF.

The rearrangement uses TRBV6-2 or TRBV6-3 and TRBJ2-7, with D tentatively TRBD1 (5 bases). This CDR3 region has 14 residues. V shed 5 bases and J shed 3 bases, with 14 bases lying between them. CDR1 and CDR2 from the germline V gene are MNHEY and SVGEGT. This CDR3 is CASSPQGHLYEQYF. In nucleotides, the CDR3 is TGTGCCAGCAGTCCCCAAGGACACCTCTACGAGCAGTACTTC.

This sequence joins TRBV19 and TRBJ1-1; D is possibly TRBD1 (5 bases). The ends were cut back, 5 bases at V and 0 bases at J, with 22 bases in the middle. This CDR3 comprises 18 residues. The germline V gene encodes CDR1 LNHDA and CDR2 SQIVND (reference sequence). DNA for the CDR3: TGTGCCAGTAGTGTCGTTACCATGGGGCTTGGCATGAACACTGAAGCTTTCTTT. Residues: CASSVVTMGLGMNTEAFF.

The chain has TRBV27 and TRBJ1-4, with 7 bases aligning to TRBD1. The V gene's germline CDR1 is MNHEY and CDR2 SMNVEV (reference sequence). The CDR3 loop spans 15 amino acids. V lost 5 bases to trimming and J lost 6 bases; unmatched junction nucleotides: 9. This CDR3 reads CASSPWDRKDEKLFF. In DNA, the CDR3 is TGTGCCAGCAGTCCCTGGGACAGAAAGGATGAAAAACTGTTTTTT.

V gene TRBV18 combines with J gene TRBJ1-1; 8 bases fit TRBD1. Germline V gives CDR1 KGHSH, CDR2 LQKENI. V lost 7 bases, J lost 0 bases, and 7 bases stayed unmatched. The CDR3 contains 15 residues. CDR3 in amino acids: CASFPQGAMNTEAFF. DNA of the CDR3: TGTGCCAGCTTCCCCCAGGGGGCGATGAACACTGAAGCTTTCTTT.

The chain combines TRBV7-8 with TRBJ2-5; 12 bases are a match to TRBD2. CDR1 SGHVS and CDR2 FQNEAQ come from the germline V gene. The junction had 8 bases not matched to a gene; V was cut back by 1 base and J by 5 bases. The CDR3 extends over 17 amino acids. The CDR3 loop is CASSLELAGGIGETQYF. The CDR3 nucleotides read TGTGCCAGCAGCTTAGAACTAGCGGGAGGAATAGGCGAGACCCAGTACTTC.

The chain uses TRBV6-2 or TRBV6-3 and TRBJ2-7; the match to TRBD2 covers 9 bases. The ends lost 5 bases at V and 1 base at J; junction bases unmatched: 9. CDR3 length: 16 residues. Germline lookup yields CDR1 MNHEY and CDR2 SVGEGT. CDR3 residues: CASSPASGRSSYEQYF. CDR3 sequence (DNA): TGTGCCAGCAGTCCAGCAAGCGGGAGGTCGTCCTACGAGCAGTACTTC.

This rearrangement joins TRBV11-2 to TRBJ2-3, with 8 bases fitting TRBD1. Germline V lookup: CDR1 SGHAT, CDR2 FQNNGV. The CDR3 consists of 13 residues. The V and J ends lost 7 bases and 8 bases, in that order; junction bases with no gene match: 8. The CDR3 nucleotides read TGTGCCAGCAACCCAGGACAGGGTGGTACGCAGTATTTT. It codes for CASNPGQGGTQYF.

The V and J genes are TRBV2 and TRBJ2-4; 8 positions agree with TRBD1. The V gene end was trimmed by 4 bases and the J gene end by 10 bases; junction bases not matched to a gene: 3. CDR1 SNHLY and CDR2 FYNNEI come from the germline V gene. The CDR3 loop spans 12 amino acids. In DNA form, the CDR3 reads TGTGCCAGCAGTGCAGGACAGGGTATTCAGTACTTC. It yields the protein CASSAGQGIQYF.

The V gene is TRBV3-1 (or the pseudogene TRBV3-2), the J gene TRBJ2-7; possible D gene TRBD2, 5 bases. V was trimmed by 2 bases and J by 1 base, leaving 21 bases between them. The germline V gene has CDR1 LGHDT and CDR2 YNNKEL (reference sequence). The CDR3 covers 18 residues. The CDR3 DNA reads as TGTGCCAGCAGCCAATTTTCGACCCGACTAAGCGAGTCCTACGAGCAGTACTTC. Its translation: CASSQFSTRLSESYEQYF.

The chain links TRBV3-1 (or the pseudogene TRBV3-2) to TRBJ1-2; 9 nucleotides line up with TRBD1. Losses at the gene ends were 4 bases for V and 4 bases for J; bases not matched to a gene: 7. The CDR3 is 15 amino acids. CDR1 and CDR2 from the germline V gene are LGHDT and YNNKEL (reference sequence). The CDR3 is CASSLPGQGTYGYTF. CDR3 nucleotide sequence: TGTGCCAGCAGCCTCCCGGGACAGGGAACCTATGGCTACACCTTC.

The V and J genes are TRBV18 and TRBJ1-2; 9 bases align to TRBD1. The CDR3 contains 13 residues. V trimming: 6 bases; J trimming: 4 bases; junction bases outside the gene matches: 3. CDR1 and CDR2 (germline): KGHSH, LQKENI. CDR3 in amino acids: CASSEDRGYGYTF. Here the CDR3 DNA reads TGTGCCAGCTCCGAGGACAGGGGCTATGGCTACACCTTC.

The chain employs TRBV2 and TRBJ2-1; 7 bases align to TRBD2. This CDR3 is 14 amino acids long. The trim removed 4 bases at V and 6 bases at J, leaving 6 bases unmatched. Germline CDR1 SNHLY, CDR2 FYNNEI. CDR3 amino acids: CASSGEVAGNEQFF. CDR3 nucleotide sequence: TGTGCCAGCAGTGGGGAAGTAGCGGGCAATGAGCAGTTCTTC.

This clone was seen a few times. The chain combines TRBV5-1 with TRBJ2-7, with 7 bases matching TRBD1. Germline values: CDR1 SGHRS, CDR2 YFSETQ. With V trimmed by 0 bases and J by 4 bases, 7 bases remained unmatched. This CDR3 is built from 15 residues. The CDR3 coding sequence is TGCGCCAGCAGCTTGGGCGGACAGGAGGCTTACGAGCAGTACTTC. Translation: CASSLGGQEAYEQYF.

This clone was detected only a few times. The CDR3 DNA is TGCGCCAGCAGCTTGGGGTCTTCGGTGAACACTGAAGCTTTCTTT. Amino acids: CASSLGSSVNTEAFF. V gene TRBV5-1 combines with J gene TRBJ1-1; D ambiguous. This CDR3 has 15 residues. V was shortened by 0 bases and J by 0 bases, with 9 bases between the two germline ends. The germline V gene encodes CDR1 SGHRS and CDR2 YFSETQ. Full variable domain (outside the CDR3, taken from reference TRBV5-1 and TRBJ1-1): KAGVTQTPRYLIKTRGQQVTLSCSPISGHRSVSWYQQTPGQGLQFLFEYFSETQRNKGNFPGRFSGRQFSNSRSEMNVSTLELGDSALYLCASSLGSSVNTEAFFGQGTRLTVV.

The chain is built from TRBV7-9 and TRBJ1-2; perhaps TRBD1 as D (6 bases). Germline values: CDR1 SEHNR, CDR2 FQNEAQ (reference sequence). The CDR3 covers 13 residues. The germline V and J ends were trimmed by 3 bases and 4 bases, with 9 bases remaining between them. The CDR3 region is CASSFRGAYGYTF. The CDR3 region has the DNA TGTGCCAGCAGCTTCAGGGGAGCCTATGGCTACACCTTC.

V is TRBV2 and J is TRBJ1-6; 7 bases map to TRBD1. Germline V gene sequence: CDR1 SNHLY, CDR2 FYNNEI. The CDR3 has 13 residues. Trimming took 7 bases from V and 8 from J; bases not matched to a gene: 5. Written as DNA, the CDR3 is TGTGCCAGCAAGGACAGGACCCATTCACCCCTCCACTTT. This gives the protein CASKDRTHSPLHF. Full variable domain (remainder filled in from reference TRBV2 and TRBJ1-6): EPEVTQTPSHQVTQMGQEVILRCVPISNHLYFYWYRQILGQKVEFLVSFYNNEISEKSEIFDDQFSVERPDGSNFTLKIRSTKLEDSAMYFCASKDRTHSPLHFGNGTRLTVT.

The rearrangement joins TRBV28 to TRBJ1-3, with a weak D call TRBD1 (5 bases). CDR3 length: 11 residues. The germline V gene has CDR1 MDHEN and CDR2 SYDVKM. The V and J ends lost 8 bases and 7 bases respectively, with 9 bases between them. In DNA, the CDR3 is TGTGCCAGCGGCGGGGGGAACACCATATATTTT. It translates to CASGGGNTIYF.

This clone occurred once. The gene calls are TRBV29-1 and TRBJ2-5; a weak D match, TRBD1 (6 bases). Germline-derived CDR1 and CDR2 are SQVTM and ANQGSEA. The CDR3 consists of 13 residues. V lost 8 bases to trimming and J lost 4 bases, with 17 bases between them. CDR3 nucleotides: TGCAGCTCATCGCCTGACAGGAGAGAGACCCAGTACTTC. It is translated as CSSSPDRRETQYF.